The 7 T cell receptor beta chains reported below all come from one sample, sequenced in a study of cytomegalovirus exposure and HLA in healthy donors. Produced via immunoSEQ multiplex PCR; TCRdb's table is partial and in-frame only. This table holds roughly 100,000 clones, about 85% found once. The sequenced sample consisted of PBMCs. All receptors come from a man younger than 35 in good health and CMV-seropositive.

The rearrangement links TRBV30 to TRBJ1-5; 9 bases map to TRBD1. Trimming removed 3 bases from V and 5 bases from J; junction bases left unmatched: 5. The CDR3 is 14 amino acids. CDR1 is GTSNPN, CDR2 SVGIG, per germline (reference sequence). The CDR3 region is CAWSATGGHQPQHF. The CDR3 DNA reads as TGTGCCTGGAGCGCAACAGGGGGCCATCAGCCCCAGCATTTT.

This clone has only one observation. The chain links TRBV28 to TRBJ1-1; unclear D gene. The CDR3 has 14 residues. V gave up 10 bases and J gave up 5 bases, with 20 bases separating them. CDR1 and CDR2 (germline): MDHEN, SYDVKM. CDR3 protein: CATRRGHLGTEAFF. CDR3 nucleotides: TGTGCCACCCGTCGAGGGCACCTGGGGACTGAAGCTTTCTTT.

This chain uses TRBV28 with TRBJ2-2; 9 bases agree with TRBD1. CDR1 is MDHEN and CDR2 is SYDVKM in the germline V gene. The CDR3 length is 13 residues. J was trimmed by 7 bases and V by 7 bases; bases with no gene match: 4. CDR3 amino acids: CASNRGQGGELFF. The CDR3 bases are TGTGCCAGCAACAGGGGGCAGGGCGGGGAGCTGTTTTTT.

CDR3 bases: TGCGCCAGCAGCCGGATGGCAGGGGACACAGTTAACTATGGCTACACCTTC. As protein: CASSRMAGDTVNYGYTF. The rearrangement links TRBV5-1 to TRBJ1-2; a possible D gene is TRBD1 (6 bases). This CDR3 has 17 amino acids. Trimming left V 4 bases short and J 1 base short, with 20 bases between. Looked up from germline, CDR1 is SGHRS and CDR2 is YFSETQ.

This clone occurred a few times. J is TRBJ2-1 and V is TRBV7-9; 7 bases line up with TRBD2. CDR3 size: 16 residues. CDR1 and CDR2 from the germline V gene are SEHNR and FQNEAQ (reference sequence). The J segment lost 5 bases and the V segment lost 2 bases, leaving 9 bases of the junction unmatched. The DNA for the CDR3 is TGTGCCAGCAGCTTACGGCGGGCTAGCGGTCACAATGAGCAGTTCTTC. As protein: CASSLRRASGHNEQFF.

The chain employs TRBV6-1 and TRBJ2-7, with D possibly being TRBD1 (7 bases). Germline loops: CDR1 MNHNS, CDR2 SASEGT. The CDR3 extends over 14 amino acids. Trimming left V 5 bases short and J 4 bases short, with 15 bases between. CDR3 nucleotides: TGTGCCAGCAGTTATACAGGGGAGGTGTACGAGCAGTACGTC. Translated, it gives CASSYTGEVYEQYV.

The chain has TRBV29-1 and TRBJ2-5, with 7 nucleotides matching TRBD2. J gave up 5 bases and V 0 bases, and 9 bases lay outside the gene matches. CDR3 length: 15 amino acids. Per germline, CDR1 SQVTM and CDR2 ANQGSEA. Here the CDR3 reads CSVEDLAVAGETQYF. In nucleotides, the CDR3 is TGCAGCGTTGAAGATCTAGCGGTCGCAGGGGAGACCCAGTACTTC.